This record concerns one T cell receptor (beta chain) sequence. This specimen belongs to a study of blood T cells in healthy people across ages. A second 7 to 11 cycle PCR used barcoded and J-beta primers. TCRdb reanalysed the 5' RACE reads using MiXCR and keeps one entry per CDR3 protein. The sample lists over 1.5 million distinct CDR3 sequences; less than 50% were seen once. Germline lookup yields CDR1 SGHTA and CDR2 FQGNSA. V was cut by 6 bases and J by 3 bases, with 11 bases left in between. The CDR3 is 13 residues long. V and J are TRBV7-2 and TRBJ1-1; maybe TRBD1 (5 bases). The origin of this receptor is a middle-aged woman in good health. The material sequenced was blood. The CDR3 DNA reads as TGTGCCAGCAGTATCACCAGGGACACTGAAGCTTTCTTT. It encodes CASSITRDTEAFF.